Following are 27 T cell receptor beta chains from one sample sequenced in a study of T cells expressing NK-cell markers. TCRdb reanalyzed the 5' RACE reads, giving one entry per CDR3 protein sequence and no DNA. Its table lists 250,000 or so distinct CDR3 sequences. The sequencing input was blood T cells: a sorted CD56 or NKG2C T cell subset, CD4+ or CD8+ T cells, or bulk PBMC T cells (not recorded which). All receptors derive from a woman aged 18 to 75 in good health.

The CDR3 loop is CASSIDQAPAAYNEQFF. V is TRBV19 and J is TRBJ2-1; there is no DNA to check the TCRdb D call of TRBD1. The length of the CDR3 is 17 residues. Germline CDR1 and CDR2: LNHDA and SQIVND (reference sequence). The complete variable domain, with remaining parts taken from reference TRBV19 and TRBJ2-1, reads DGGITQSPKYLFRKEGQNVTLSCEQNLNHDAMYWYRQDPGQGLRLIYYSQIVNDFQKGDIAEGYSVSREKKESFPLTVTSAQKNPTAFYLCASSIDQAPAAYNEQFFGPGTRLTVL.

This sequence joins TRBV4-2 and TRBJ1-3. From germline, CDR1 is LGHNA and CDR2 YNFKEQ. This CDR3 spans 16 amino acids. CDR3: CASSQDSWSGGNTIYF.

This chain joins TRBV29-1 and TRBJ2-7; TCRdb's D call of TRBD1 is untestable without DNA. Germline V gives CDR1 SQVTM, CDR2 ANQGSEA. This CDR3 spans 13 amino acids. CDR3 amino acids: CSVGPRLADEQYF.

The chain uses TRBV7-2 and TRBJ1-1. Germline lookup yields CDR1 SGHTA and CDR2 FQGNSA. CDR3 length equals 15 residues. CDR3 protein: CASSLSGLSNTEAFF.

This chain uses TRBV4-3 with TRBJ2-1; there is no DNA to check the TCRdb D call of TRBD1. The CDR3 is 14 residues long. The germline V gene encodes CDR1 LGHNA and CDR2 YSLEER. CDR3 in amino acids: CASSQDDTAPPQFF.

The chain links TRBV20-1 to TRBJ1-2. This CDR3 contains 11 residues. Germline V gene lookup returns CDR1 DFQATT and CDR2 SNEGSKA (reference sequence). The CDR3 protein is CSVGMDYGYTF.

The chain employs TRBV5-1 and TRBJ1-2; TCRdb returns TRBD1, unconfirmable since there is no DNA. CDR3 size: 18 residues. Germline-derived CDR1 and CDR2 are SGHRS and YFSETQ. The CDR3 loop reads CASSLDTPGSRPNYGYTF.

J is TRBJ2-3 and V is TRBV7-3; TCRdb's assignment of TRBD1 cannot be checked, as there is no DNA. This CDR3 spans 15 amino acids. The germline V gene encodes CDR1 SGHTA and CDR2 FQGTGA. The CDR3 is CASSYTGQTLDTQYF.

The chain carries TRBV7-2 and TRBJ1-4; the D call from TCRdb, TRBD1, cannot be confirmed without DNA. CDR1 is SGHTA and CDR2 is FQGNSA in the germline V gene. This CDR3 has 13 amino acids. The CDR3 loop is CASSPGTAEKLFF.

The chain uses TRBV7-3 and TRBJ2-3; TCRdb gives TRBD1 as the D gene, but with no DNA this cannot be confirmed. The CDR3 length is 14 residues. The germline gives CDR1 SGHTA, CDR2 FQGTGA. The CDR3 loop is CASSPRGGQVSQYF.

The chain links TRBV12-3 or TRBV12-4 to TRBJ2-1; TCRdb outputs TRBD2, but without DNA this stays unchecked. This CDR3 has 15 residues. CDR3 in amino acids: CASSPSGRAYNEQFF.

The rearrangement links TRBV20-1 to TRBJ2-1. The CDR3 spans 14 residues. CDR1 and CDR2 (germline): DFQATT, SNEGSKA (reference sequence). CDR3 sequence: CSAQDGSSYNEQFF.

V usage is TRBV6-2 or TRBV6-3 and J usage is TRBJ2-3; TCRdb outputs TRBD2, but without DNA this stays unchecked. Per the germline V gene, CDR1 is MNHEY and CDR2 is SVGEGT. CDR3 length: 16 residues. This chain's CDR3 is CASSYGTSGGAEWQYF.

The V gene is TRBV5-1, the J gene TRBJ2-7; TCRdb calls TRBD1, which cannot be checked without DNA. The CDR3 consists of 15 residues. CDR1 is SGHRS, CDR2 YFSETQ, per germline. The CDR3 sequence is CASSFGTGGSYEQYF.

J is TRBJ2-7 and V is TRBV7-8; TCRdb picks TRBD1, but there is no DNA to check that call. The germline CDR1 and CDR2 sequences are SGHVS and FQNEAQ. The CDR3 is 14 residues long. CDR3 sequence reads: CASSANRATYEQYF.

CDR3: CASSPQGNSNQPQHF. V and J are TRBV28 and TRBJ1-5; the D call from TCRdb, TRBD1, cannot be confirmed without DNA. There are 15 residues in the CDR3. Germline V gene data show CDR1 as MDHEN and CDR2 as SYDVKM.

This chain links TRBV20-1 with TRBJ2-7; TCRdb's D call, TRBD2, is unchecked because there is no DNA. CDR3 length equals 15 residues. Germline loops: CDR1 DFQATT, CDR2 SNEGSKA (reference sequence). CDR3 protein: CSAGTSGSKAGEQYF.

CDR3 region: CSVGRYNEQFF. The V call is TRBV29-1, the J call TRBJ2-1. CDR1 is SQVTM, CDR2 ANQGSEA, per germline. The CDR3 extends over 11 amino acids.

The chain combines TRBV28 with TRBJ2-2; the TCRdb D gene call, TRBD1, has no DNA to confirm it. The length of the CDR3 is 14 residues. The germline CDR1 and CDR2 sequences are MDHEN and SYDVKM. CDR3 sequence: CASRRTANTGELFF. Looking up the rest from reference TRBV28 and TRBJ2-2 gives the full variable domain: DVKVTQSSRYLVKRTGEKVFLECVQDMDHENMFWYRQDPGLGLRLIYFSYDVKMKEKGDIPEGYSVSREKKERFSLILESASTNQTSMYLCASRRTANTGELFFGEGSRLTVL.

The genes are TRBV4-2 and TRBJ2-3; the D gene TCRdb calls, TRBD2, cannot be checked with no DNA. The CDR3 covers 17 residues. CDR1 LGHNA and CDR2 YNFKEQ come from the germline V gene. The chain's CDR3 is CASSQDYSGGSTDTQYF.

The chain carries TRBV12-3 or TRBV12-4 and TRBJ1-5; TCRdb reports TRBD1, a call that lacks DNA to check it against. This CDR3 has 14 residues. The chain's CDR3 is CASRPGTGSQPQHF.

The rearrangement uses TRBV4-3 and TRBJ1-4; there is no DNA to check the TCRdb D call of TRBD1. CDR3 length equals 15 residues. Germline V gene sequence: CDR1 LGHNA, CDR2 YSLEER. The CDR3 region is CASSQDTGVGEKLFF.

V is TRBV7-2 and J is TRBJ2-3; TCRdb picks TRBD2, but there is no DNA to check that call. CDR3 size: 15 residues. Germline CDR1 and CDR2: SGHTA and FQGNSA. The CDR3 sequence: CASSISRGGGGTQYF.

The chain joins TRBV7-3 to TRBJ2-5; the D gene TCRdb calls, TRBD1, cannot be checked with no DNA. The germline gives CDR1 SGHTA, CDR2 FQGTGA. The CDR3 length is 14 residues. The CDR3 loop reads CASSETGVYETQYF.

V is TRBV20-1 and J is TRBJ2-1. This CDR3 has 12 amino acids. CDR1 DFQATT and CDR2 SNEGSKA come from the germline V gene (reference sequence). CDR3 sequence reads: CSATSDGDEQFF.

The CDR3 loop is CASSYESLTGELFF. This chain joins TRBV6-5 and TRBJ2-2. The CDR3 consists of 14 residues. CDR1 MNHEY and CDR2 SVGAGI come from the germline V gene.

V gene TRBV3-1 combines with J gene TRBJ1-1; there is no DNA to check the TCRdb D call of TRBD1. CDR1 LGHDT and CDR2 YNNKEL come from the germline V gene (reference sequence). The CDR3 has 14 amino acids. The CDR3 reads CASSLGSGTGEAFF.